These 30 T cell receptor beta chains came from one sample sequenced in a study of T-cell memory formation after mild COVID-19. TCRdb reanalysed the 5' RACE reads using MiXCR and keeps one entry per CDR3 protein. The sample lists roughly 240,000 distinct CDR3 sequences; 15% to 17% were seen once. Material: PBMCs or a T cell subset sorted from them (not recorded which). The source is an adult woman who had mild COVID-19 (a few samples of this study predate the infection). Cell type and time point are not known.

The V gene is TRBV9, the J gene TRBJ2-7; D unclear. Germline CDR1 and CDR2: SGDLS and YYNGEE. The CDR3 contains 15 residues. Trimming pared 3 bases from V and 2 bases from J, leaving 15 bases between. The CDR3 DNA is TGTGCCAGCAGCGCAGTCCTTATCTCAGCCTACGAGCAGTACTTC. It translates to CASSAVLISAYEQYF.

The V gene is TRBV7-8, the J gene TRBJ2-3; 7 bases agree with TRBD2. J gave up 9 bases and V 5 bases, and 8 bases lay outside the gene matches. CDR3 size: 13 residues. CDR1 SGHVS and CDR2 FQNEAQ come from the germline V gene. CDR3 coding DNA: TGTGCCAGCAGCCCAAGTAGCGGGCGGACGCAGTATTTT. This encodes CASSPSSGRTQYF.

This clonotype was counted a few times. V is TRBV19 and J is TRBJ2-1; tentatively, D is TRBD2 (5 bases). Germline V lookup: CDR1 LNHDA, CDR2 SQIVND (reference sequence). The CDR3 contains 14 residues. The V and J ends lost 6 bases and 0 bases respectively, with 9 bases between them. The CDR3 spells CASSRTSSYNEQFF. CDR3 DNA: TGTGCCAGTAGCCGCACTAGCTCCTACAATGAGCAGTTCTTC.

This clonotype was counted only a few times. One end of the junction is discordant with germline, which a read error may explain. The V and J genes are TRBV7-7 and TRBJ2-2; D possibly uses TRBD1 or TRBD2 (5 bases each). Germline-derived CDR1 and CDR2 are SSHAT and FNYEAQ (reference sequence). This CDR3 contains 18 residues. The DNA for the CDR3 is TGTGCTAGCAGCTTAGTGAAGGGACCGAGACCCAACACCGGGGAGCTGTTTTTT. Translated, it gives CASSLVKGPRPNTGELFF.

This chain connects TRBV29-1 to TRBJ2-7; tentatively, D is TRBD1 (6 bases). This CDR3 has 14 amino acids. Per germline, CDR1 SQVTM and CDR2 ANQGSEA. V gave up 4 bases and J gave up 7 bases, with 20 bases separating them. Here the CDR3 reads CSVAPSTGEIEQYF. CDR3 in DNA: TGCAGCGTTGCTCCATCGACAGGAGAAATTGAGCAGTACTTC.

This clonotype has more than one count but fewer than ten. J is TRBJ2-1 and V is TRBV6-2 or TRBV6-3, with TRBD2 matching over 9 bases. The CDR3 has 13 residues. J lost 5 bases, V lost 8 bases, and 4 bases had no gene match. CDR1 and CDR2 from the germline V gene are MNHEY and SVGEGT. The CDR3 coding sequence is TGTGCCAGCTTAGCTAGCGGGAACAATGAGCAGTTCTTC. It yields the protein CASLASGNNEQFF.

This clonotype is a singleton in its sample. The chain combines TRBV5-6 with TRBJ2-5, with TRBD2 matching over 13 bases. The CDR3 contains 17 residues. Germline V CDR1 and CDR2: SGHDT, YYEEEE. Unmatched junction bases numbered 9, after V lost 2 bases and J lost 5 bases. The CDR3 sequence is CASSFGLAGVYSETQYF. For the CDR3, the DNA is TGTGCCAGCAGCTTTGGACTAGCGGGAGTTTACTCGGAGACCCAGTACTTC.

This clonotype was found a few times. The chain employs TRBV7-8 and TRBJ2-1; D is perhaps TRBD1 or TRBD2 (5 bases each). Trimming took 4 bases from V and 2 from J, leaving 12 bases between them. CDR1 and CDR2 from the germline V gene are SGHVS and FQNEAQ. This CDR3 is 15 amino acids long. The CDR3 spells CASSSGTGTYNEQFF. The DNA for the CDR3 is TGTGCCAGCAGCTCCGGGACGGGGACCTACAATGAGCAGTTCTTC.

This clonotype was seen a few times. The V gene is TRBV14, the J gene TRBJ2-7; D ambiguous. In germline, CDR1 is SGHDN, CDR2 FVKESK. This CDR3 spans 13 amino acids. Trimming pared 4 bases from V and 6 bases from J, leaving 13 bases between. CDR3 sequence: CASSPTWSGEQYF. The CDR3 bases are TGTGCCAGCAGCCCGACCTGGAGTGGCGAGCAGTACTTC. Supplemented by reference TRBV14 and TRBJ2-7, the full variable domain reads EAGVTQFPSHSVIEKGQTVTLRCDPISGHDNLYWYRRVMGKEIKFLLHFVKESKQDESGMPNNRFLAERTGGTYSTLKVQPAELEDSGVYFCASSPTWSGEQYFGPGTRLTVT.

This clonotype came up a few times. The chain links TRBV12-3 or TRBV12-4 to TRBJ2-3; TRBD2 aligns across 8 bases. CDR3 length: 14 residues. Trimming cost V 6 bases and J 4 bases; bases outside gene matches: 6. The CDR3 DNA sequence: TGTGCCAGCAGATCCGGGACTAGTGCAGATACGCAGTATTTT. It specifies CASRSGTSADTQYF.

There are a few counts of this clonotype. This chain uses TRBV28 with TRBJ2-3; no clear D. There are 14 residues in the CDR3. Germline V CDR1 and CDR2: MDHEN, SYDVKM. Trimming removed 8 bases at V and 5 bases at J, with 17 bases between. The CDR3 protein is CASVRPEARDTQYF. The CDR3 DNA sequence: TGTGCCAGCGTTAGGCCTGAGGCGCGAGATACGCAGTATTTT.

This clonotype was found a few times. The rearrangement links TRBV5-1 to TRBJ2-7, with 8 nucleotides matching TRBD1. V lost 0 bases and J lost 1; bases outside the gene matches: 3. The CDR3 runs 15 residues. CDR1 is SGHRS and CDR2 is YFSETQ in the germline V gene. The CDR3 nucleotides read TGCGCCAGCAGCTTGGCCACAGGGGGTTCCTACGAGCAGTACTTC. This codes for CASSLATGGSYEQYF.

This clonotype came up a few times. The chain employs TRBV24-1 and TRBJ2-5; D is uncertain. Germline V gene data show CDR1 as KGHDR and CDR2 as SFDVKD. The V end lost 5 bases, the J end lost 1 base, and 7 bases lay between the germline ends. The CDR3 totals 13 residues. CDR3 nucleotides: TGTGCCACCAGTGCCGATTTCCAAGAGACCCAGTACTTC. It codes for CATSADFQETQYF.

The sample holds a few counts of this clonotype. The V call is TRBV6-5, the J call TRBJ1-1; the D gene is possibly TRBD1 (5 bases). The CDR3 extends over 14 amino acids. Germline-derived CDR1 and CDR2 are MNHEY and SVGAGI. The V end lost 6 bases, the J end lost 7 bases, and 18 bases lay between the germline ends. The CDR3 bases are TGTGCCAGCAGGAGCCGGGACGGAGAAATTGAAGCTTTCTTT. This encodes CASRSRDGEIEAFF.

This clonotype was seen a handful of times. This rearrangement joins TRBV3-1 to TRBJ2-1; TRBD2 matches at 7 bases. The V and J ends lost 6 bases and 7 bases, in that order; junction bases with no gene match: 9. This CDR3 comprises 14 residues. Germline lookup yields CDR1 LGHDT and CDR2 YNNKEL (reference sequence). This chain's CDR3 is CASRFGRNRNEQFF. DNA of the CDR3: TGTGCCAGCAGATTCGGGAGGAATCGGAATGAGCAGTTCTTC.

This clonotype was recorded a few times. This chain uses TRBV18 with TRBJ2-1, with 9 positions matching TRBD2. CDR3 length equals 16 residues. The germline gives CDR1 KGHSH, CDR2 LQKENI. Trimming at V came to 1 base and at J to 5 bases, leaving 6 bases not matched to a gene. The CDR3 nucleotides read TGTGCCAGCTCACCACTCAGCCTAGCGGGAAACAATGAGCAGTTCTTC. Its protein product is CASSPLSLAGNNEQFF.

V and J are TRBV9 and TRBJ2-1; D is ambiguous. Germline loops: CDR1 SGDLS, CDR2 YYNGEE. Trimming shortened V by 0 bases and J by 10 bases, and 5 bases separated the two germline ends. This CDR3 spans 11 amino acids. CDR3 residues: CASSVANEQFF. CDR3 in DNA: TGTGCCAGCAGCGTAGCTAACGAGCAGTTCTTC. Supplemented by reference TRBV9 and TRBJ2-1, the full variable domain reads DSGVTQTPKHLITATGQRVTLRCSPRSGDLSVYWYQQSLDQGLQFLIQYYNGEERAKGNILERFSAQQFPDLHSELNLSSLELGDSALYFCASSVANEQFFGPGTRLTVL.

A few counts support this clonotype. For the CDR3, the DNA is TGTGCCAGCAGTCGTCGGGGGGACAGGGTGATCATCGGGCCCCTCCACTTT. Its protein product is CASSRRGDRVIIGPLHF. The V gene is TRBV27, the J gene TRBJ1-6; 9 bases are shared with TRBD1. From germline, CDR1 is MNHEY and CDR2 SMNVEV (reference sequence). The junction had 18 bases not matched to a gene; V was cut back by 5 bases and J by 13 bases. This CDR3 comprises 17 residues.

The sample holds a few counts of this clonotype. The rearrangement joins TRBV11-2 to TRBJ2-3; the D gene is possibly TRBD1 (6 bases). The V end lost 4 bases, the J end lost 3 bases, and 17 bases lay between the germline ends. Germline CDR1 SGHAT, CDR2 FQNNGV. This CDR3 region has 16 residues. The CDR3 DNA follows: TGTGCCAGCAGCTATAGGGGGTTGAGGGTTACAGATACGCAGTATTTT. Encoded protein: CASSYRGLRVTDTQYF.

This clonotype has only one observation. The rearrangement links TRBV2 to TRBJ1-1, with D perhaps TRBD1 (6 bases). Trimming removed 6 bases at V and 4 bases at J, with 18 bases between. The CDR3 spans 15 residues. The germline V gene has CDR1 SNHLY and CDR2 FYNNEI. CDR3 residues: CASRNQQGFGTEAFF. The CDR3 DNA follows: TGTGCCAGCAGGAACCAACAGGGATTCGGCACTGAAGCTTTCTTT.

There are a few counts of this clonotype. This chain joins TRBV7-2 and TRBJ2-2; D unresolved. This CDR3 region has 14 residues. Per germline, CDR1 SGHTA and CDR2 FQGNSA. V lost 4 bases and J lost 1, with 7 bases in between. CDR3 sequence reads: CASSSIRNTGELFF. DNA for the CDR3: TGTGCCAGCAGCTCGATTCGGAACACCGGGGAGCTGTTTTTT.

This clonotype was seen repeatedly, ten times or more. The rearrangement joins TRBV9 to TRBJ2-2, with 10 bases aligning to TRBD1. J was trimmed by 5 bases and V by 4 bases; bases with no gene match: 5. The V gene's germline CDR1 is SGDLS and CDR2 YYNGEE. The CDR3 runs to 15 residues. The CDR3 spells CASSWGQGTTGELFF. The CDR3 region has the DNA TGTGCCAGCAGCTGGGGACAGGGGACGACCGGGGAGCTGTTTTTT.

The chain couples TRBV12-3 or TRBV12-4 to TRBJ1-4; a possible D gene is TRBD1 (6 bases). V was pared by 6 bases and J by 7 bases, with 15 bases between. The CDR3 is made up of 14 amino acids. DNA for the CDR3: TGTGCCAGCAGCGTCGGGGGGGCGGCTGAAAAACTGTTTTTT. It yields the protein CASSVGGAAEKLFF.

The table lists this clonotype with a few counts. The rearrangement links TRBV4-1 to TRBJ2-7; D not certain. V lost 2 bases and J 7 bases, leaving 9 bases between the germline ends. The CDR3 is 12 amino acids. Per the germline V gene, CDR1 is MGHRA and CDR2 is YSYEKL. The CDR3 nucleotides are TGCGCCAGCAGCCAACAAGGGCGAGAGCAGTACTTC. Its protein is CASSQQGREQYF.

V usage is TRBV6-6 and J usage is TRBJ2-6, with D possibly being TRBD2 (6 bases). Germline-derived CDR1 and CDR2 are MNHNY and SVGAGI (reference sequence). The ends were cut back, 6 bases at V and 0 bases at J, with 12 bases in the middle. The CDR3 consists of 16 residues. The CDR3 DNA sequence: TGTGCCAGCAGCCGGGACGGGGGCTCTGGGGCCAACGTCCTGACTTTC. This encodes CASSRDGGSGANVLTF.

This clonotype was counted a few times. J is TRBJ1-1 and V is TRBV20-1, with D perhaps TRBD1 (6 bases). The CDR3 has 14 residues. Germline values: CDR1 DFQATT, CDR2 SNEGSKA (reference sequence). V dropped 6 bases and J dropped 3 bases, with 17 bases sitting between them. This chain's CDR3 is CSAAPASGDTEAFF. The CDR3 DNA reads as TGCAGTGCGGCCCCCGCCTCAGGGGACACTGAAGCTTTCTTT.

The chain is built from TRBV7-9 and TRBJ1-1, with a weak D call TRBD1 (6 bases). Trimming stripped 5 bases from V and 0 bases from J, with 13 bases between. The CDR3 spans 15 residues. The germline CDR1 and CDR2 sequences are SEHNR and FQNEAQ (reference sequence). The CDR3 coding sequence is TGTGCCAGCAGCCCGGTGGGACACATGAACACTGAAGCTTTCTTT. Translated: CASSPVGHMNTEAFF.

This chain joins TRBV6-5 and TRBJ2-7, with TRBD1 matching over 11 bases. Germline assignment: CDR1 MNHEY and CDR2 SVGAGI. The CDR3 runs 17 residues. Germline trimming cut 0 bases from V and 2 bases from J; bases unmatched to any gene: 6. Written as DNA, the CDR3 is TGTGCCAGCAGTTACTCCAAACCGGGACAGGGGGCCTACGAGCAGTACTTC. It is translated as CASSYSKPGQGAYEQYF.

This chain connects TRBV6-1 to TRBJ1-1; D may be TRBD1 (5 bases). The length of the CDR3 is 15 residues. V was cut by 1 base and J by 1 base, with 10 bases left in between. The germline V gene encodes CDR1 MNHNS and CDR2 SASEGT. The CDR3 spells CASSEGTPTNTEAFF. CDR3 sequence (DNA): TGTGCCAGCAGTGAAGGGACACCCACGAACACTGAAGCTTTCTTT.

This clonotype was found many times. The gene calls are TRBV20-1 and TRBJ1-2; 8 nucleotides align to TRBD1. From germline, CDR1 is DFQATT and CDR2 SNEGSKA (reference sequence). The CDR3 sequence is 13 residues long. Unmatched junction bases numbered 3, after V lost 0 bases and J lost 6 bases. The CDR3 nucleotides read TGCAGTGCTAGAGACTACAGGGGGAATGGCTACACCTTC. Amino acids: CSARDYRGNGYTF.